These 11 T cell receptor beta chains were sequenced from one sample in a study of blood T cell repertoires in COVID-19. Generated by immunoSEQ multiplex PCR, the TCRdb table keeps only in-frame clones and is missing some. The repertoire includes about 400,000 clones, about 86% of them detected once, and just over 7% sits in the top ten. The sample comprised peripheral blood. These receptors all stem from a woman aged 55-70 years with COVID-19, enrolled during active disease.

The V and J genes are TRBV7-2 and TRBJ2-7; TRBD2 agrees at 7 bases. CDR1 is SGHTA and CDR2 is FQGNSA in the germline V gene. CDR3 length: 16 amino acids. V gave up 0 bases and J gave up 2 bases; unmatched junction bases: 7. The CDR3 region is CASSLAGGSIAYEQYF. CDR3 DNA: TGTGCCAGCAGCTTAGCGGGGGGGTCCATCGCCTACGAGCAGTACTTC. The variable domain in full, completed from reference TRBV7-2 and TRBJ2-7, reads GAGVSQSPSNKVTEKGKDVELRCDPISGHTALYWYRQSLGQGLEFLIYFQGNSAPDKSGLPSDRFSAERTGGSVSTLTIQRTQQEDSAVYLCASSLAGGSIAYEQYFGPGTRLTVT.

V is TRBV7-9 and J is TRBJ1-2; weak D call: TRBD1 (5 bases). V was cut by 0 bases and J by 6 bases, with 14 bases left in between. The CDR3 contains 15 residues. The germline CDR1 and CDR2 sequences are SEHNR and FQNEAQ (reference sequence). In nucleotides, the CDR3 is TGTGCCAGCAGCTTAGCGGGGCGGGGATCGCATGGCTACACCTTC. It is translated as CASSLAGRGSHGYTF.

This rearrangement joins TRBV11-2 to TRBJ2-7; tentative D call: TRBD1 (6 bases). V dropped 5 bases and J dropped 2 bases, with 13 bases sitting between them. The CDR3 is made up of 14 amino acids. Germline V gives CDR1 SGHAT, CDR2 FQNNGV. CDR3 nucleotides: TGTGCCAGCAGCACAGGGCCTTTTACCTACGAGCAGTACTTC. This encodes CASSTGPFTYEQYF.

The table lists this clone with a few counts. The chain has TRBV27 and TRBJ1-6; 7 bases agree with TRBD1. In germline, CDR1 is MNHEY, CDR2 SMNVEV (reference sequence). Unmatched junction bases numbered 9, after V lost 4 bases and J lost 0 bases. CDR3 length: 18 residues. The CDR3 DNA sequence: TGTGCCAGCAGTTCCCACCCGACAGGGAGCTCCTATAATTCACCCCTCCACTTT. This encodes CASSSHPTGSSYNSPLHF.

The rearrangement uses TRBV5-4 and TRBJ2-6; perhaps TRBD1 as D (6 bases). The CDR3 extends over 18 amino acids. The V end was cut by 2 bases, the J end by 0 bases, with 15 bases between. Germline CDR1 and CDR2: SGHNT and YYREEE (reference sequence). In DNA form, the CDR3 reads TGTGCCAGCAGCTTCTCGACAGGACCTCACTCTGGGGCCAACGTCCTGACTTTC. Translated, it gives CASSFSTGPHSGANVLTF.

The chain has TRBV9 and TRBJ2-1; D possibly corresponds to TRBD1 (5 bases). The V gene's germline CDR1 is SGDLS and CDR2 YYNGEE. The CDR3 has 14 residues. V lost 3 bases and J 8 bases, leaving 15 bases between the germline ends. The CDR3 loop is CASSATLQGYEQFF. CDR3 DNA sequence: TGTGCCAGCAGCGCAACCCTCCAGGGCTATGAGCAGTTCTTC. Complete variable domain (other parts from reference TRBV9 and TRBJ2-1): DSGVTQTPKHLITATGQRVTLRCSPRSGDLSVYWYQQSLDQGLQFLIQYYNGEERAKGNILERFSAQQFPDLHSELNLSSLELGDSALYFCASSATLQGYEQFFGPGTRLTVL.

This clone was counted once. The J gene is TRBJ1-4, the V gene TRBV19, with D possibly TRBD1 on 6 matching bases. This CDR3 region has 13 residues. Trimming left V 10 bases short and J 5 bases short, with 14 bases between. CDR1 and CDR2 (germline): LNHDA, SQIVND (reference sequence). CDR3 nucleotide sequence: TGTGCCATTCAGGACAGAGTAAATGAAAAACTGTTTTTT. Residues: CAIQDRVNEKLFF.

This chain joins TRBV7-8 and TRBJ2-7; TRBD2 matches 14 bases. The junction had 3 bases not matched to a gene; V was cut back by 4 bases and J by 4 bases. The CDR3 spans 15 residues. Per germline, CDR1 SGHVS and CDR2 FQNEAQ. The CDR3 protein is CASSSGLAGVYEQYF. Written as DNA, the CDR3 is TGTGCCAGCAGCTCGGGACTAGCGGGGGTTTACGAGCAGTACTTC.

The chain has TRBV20-1 and TRBJ1-2, with a possible D match to TRBD1 (6 bases). V was pared by 7 bases and J by 5 bases, with 11 bases between. This CDR3 has 11 amino acids. Germline CDR1 DFQATT, CDR2 SNEGSKA (reference sequence). The CDR3 is CSGYRVYGYTF. In DNA form, the CDR3 reads TGCAGTGGTTACAGGGTTTATGGCTACACCTTC.

The chain carries TRBV11-3 and TRBJ1-2; D is unresolved. Trimming stripped 1 base from V and 2 bases from J, with 11 bases between. Germline assignment: CDR1 SGHNT and CDR2 YENEEA. This CDR3 is 15 amino acids long. The CDR3 reads CASSLGGPQNYGYTF. DNA of the CDR3: TGTGCCAGCAGCTTAGGTGGGCCTCAGAACTATGGCTACACCTTC.

The V and J genes are TRBV30 and TRBJ2-7; TRBD2 might be the D (5 bases). CDR3 size: 14 residues. CDR1 is GTSNPN, CDR2 SVGIG, per germline (reference sequence). Here the CDR3 reads CAHTAGNGPYEQYF. The CDR3, as DNA: TGTGCACACACCGCGGGTAACGGACCCTACGAGCAGTACTTC. The whole variable domain, remainder taken from reference TRBV30 and TRBJ2-7, is SQTIHQWPATLVQPVGSPLSLECTVEGTSNPNLYWYRQAAGRGLQLLFYSVGIGQISSEVPQNLSASRPQDRQFILSSKKLLLSDSGFYLCAHTAGNGPYEQYFGPGTRLTVT.